This entry features one T cell receptor (beta chain) sequence. Its antigen is still unknown. Sequencing was performed with immunoSEQ multiplex PCR; in TCRdb, only in-frame clones are kept and a portion is missing. The sample lists approximately 110,000 clones; roughly 90% were seen once. The entry originates in a study of T cell responses to AZD1222 COVID-19 vaccine. Regarding the study as a whole: It was only after the peak T cell response that any repertoires were sampled. Recipients of AZD1222 seropositive at baseline numbered only 6 or 7. Dominant CD4 TCR responses targeted spike regions 160-218 and 743-854. Targets within unmutated variant regions were reportedly found for nearly half of spike-specific TCRs.

CDR1 SEHNR and CDR2 FQNEAQ come from the germline V gene (reference sequence). This CDR3 region has 16 residues. Trimming left V 3 bases short and J 1 base short, with 13 bases between. This clonotype was sampled from an adult in good health. The chain combines TRBV7-9 with TRBJ2-1, with a possible D match to TRBD2 (6 bases). The sequenced sample was peripheral blood, obtained on day 0 of AZD1222 vaccination. Here the CDR3 reads CASSFFGGTSYNEQFF. Written as DNA, the CDR3 is TGTGCCAGCAGCTTCTTCGGGGGAACTTCCTACAATGAGCAGTTCTTC.